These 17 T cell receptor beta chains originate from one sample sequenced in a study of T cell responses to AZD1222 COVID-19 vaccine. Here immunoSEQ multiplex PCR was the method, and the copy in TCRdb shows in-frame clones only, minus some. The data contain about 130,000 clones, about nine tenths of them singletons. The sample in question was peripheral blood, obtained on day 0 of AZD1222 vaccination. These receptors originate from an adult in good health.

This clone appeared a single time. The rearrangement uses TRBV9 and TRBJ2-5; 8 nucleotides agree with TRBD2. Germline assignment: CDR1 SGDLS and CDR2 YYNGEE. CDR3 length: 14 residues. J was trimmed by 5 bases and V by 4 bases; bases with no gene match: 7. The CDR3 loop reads CASSSRGGDETQYF. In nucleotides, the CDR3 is TGTGCCAGCAGCTCCCGGGGGGGAGATGAGACCCAGTACTTC.

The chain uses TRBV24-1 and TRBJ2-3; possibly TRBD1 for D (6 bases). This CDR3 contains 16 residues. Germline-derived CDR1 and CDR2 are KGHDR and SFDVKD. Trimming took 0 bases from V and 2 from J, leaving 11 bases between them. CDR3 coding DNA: TGTGCCACCAGTGATTTGACCCAGGGGAACACAGATACGCAGTATTTT. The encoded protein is CATSDLTQGNTDTQYF.

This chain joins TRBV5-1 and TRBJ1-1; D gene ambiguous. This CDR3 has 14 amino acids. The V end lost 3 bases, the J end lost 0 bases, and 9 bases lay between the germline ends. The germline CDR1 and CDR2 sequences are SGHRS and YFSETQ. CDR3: CASSWGRMNTEAFF. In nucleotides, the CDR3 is TGCGCCAGCAGCTGGGGTAGGATGAACACTGAAGCTTTCTTT.

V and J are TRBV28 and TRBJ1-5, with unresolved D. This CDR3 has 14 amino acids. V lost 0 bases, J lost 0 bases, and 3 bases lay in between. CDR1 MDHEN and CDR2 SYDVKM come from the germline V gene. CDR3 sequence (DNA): TGTGCCAGCAGTTTATGGGATAGCAATCAGCCCCAGCATTTT. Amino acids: CASSLWDSNQPQHF.

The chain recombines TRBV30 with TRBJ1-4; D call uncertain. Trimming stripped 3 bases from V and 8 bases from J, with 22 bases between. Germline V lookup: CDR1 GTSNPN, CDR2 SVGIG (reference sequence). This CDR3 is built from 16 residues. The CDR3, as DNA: TGTGCCTGGAGCCCAAAGGTGGCAGTGGAGGGCGAAAAACTGTTTTTT. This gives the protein CAWSPKVAVEGEKLFF.

Written as DNA, the CDR3 is TGTGCCAGCAGCCTACAGGGCGCGGAGACCCAGTACTTC. It translates to CASSLQGAETQYF. This chain connects TRBV14 to TRBJ2-5; TRBD1 might be the D (6 bases). The germline gives CDR1 SGHDN, CDR2 FVKESK. V lost 4 bases and J lost 5, with 11 bases in between. This CDR3 has 13 amino acids.

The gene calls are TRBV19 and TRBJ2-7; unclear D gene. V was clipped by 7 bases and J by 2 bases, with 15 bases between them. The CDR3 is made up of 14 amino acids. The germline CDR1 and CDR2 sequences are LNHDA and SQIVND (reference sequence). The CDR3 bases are TGTGCCAGTACCCCCGGGCGCGGAACCTACGAGCAGTACTTC. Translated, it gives CASTPGRGTYEQYF.

The CDR3 nucleotides are TGTGCCAGCAGTTACTCGGGACAGCGTCCAACCTACGAGCAGTACTTC. Translating gives CASSYSGQRPTYEQYF. The V call is TRBV6-5, the J call TRBJ2-7; the match to TRBD1 covers 7 bases. With 0 bases clipped from V and 2 bases from J, the junction kept 7 bases outside the gene matches. Germline V lookup: CDR1 MNHEY, CDR2 SVGAGI. This CDR3 is 16 amino acids long.

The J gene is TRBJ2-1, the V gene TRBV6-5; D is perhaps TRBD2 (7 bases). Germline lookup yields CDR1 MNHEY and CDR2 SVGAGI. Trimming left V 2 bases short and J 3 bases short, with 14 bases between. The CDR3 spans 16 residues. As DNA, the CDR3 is TGTGCCAGCAGTTACCCCCGGGGGGCTAGCTACAATGAGCAGTTCTTC. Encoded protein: CASSYPRGASYNEQFF.

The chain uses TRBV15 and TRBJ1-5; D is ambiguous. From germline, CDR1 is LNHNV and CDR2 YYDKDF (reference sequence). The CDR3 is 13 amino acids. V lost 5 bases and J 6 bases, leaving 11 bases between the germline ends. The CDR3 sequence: CATSGGRGQPQHF. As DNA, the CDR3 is TGTGCCACCAGCGGTGGACGAGGTCAGCCCCAGCATTTT.

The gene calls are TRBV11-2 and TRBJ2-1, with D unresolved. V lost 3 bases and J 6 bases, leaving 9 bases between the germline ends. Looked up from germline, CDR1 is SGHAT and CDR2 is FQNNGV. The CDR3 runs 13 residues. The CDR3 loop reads CASSFGGFNEQFF. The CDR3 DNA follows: TGTGCCAGCAGCTTCGGTGGGTTCAATGAGCAGTTCTTC.

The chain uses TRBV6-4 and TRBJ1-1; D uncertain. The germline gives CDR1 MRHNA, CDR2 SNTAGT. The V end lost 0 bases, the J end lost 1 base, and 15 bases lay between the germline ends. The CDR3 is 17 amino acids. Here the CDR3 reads CASSDSAQPTKNTEAFF. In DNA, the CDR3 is TGTGCCAGCAGTGACTCTGCACAGCCTACTAAGAACACTGAAGCTTTCTTT.

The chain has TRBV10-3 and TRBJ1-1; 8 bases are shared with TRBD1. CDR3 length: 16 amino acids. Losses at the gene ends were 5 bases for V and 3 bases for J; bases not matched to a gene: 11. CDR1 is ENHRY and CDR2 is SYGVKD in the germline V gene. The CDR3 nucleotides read TGTGCCATCAGTACGACAGGGGCCCCCCTTTACACTGAAGCTTTCTTT. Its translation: CAISTTGAPLYTEAFF.

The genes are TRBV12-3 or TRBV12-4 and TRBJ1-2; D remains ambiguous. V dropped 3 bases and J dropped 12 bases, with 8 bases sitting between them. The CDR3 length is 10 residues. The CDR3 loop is CASSLGVDTF. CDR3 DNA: TGTGCCAGCAGTTTGGGCGTGGACACCTTC.

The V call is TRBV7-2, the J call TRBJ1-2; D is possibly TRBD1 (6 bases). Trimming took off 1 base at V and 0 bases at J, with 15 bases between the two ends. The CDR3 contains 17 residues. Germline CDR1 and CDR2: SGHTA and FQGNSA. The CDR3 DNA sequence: TGTGCCAGCAGCTTAGAAGACAGGCAGAATCCTAACTATGGCTACACCTTC. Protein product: CASSLEDRQNPNYGYTF.

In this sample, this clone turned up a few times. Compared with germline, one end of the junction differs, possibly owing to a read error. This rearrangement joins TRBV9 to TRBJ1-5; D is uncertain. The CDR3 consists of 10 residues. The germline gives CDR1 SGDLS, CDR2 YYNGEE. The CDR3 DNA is TGTGCCAGCAGCATTCAGCCCCAGCATTTT. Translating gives CASSIQPQHF.

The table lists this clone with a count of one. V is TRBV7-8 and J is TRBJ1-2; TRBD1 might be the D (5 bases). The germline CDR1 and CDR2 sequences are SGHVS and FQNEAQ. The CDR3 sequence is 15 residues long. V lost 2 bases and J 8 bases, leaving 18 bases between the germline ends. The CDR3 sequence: CASSLLSGTIGGYTF. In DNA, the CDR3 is TGTGCCAGCAGCTTATTATCAGGGACGATAGGAGGCTACACCTTC.